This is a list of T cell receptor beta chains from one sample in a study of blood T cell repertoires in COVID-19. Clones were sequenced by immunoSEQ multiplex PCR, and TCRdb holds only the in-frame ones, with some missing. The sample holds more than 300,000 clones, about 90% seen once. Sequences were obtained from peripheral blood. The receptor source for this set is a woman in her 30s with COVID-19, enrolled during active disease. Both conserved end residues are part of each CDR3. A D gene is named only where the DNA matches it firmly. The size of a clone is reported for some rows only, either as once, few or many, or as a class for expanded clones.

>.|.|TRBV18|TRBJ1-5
CASSPSYSNQPQHF
TGTGCCAGCTCACCATCTTATAGCAATCAGCCCCAGCATTTT
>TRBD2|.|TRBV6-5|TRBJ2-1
CASSLAGFGEQFF
TGTGCCAGCAGTTTAGCGGGGTTCGGAGAGCAGTTCTTC
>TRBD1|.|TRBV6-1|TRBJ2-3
CASSGWGQGAWDTQYF
TGTGCCAGCAGTGGATGGGGACAGGGGGCATGGGATACGCAGTATTTT
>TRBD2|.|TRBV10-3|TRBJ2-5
CASGLRQETQYF
TGTGCCTCGGGACTACGACAAGAGACCCAGTACTTC
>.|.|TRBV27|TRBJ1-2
CASSRLANYGYTF
TGTGCCAGCAGTCGTTTAGCTAACTATGGCTACACCTTC
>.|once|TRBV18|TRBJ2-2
CASSPFVGESTGELFF
TGTGCCAGCTCACCATTCGTAGGGGAAAGCACCGGGGAGCTGTTTTTT
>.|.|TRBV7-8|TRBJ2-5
CASSPRLTQETQYF
TGTGCCAGCAGCCCCCGACTAACCCAAGAGACCCAGTACTTC
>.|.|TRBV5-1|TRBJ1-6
CASSSQVPGRTVDNSPLHF
TGCGCCAGCAGCTCGCAGGTCCCGGGGAGGACGGTCGATAATTCACCCCTCCACTTT
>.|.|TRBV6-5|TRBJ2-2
CASSYIVPGELFF
TGTGCCAGCAGTTATATAGTCCCCGGGGAGCTGTTTTTT
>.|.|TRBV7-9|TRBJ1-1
CASSWGVQAFF
TGTGCCAGCAGTTGGGGGGTCCAAGCTTTCTTT
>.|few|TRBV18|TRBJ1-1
CASSPPDRRNTEAFF
TGTGCCAGCTCACCACCGGATCGGAGGAACACTGAAGCTTTCTTT
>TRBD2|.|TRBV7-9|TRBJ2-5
CASTAGGPAETQYF
TGTGCCAGCACCGCGGGGGGCCCTGCGGAGACCCAGTACTTC
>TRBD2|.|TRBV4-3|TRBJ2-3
CASSQDRGRGDLHDTQYF
TGCGCCAGCAGCCAAGATCGCGGGCGGGGGGACCTACACGATACGCAGTATTTT
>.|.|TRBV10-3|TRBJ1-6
CAIRRDYGSPLHF
TGTGCCATCAGGAGGGATTATGGTTCACCCCTCCACTTT
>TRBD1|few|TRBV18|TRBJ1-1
CASSRGQGAEAFF
TGTGCCAGCTCACGGGGACAGGGGGCTGAAGCTTTCTTT
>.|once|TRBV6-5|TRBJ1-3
CASSFSRGDTIYF
TGTGCCAGCTCTTTCTCCAGGGGTGACACCATATATTTT
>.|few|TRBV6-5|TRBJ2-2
CASSYREYNTGELFF
TGTGCCAGCAGTTACCGAGAATACAACACCGGGGAGCTGTTTTTT
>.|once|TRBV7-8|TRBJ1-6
CASSESGGARGSPLHF
TGTGCCAGCAGCGAGAGTGGGGGGGCGAGGGGTTCACCCCTCCACTTT
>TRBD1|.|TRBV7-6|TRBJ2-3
CASSLGTGTDTQYF
TGTGCCAGCAGCTTGGGGACAGGCACAGATACGCAGTATTTT
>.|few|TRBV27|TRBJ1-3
CASSSGTGRNTIYF
TGTGCCAGCAGTTCTGGAACAGGGCGGAACACCATATATTTT
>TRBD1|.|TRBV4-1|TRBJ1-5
CASSPGQVGNQPQHF
TGCGCCAGCAGTCCGGGACAGGTCGGCAATCAGCCCCAGCATTTT
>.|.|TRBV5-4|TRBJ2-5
CASSSEQGGRETQYF
TGTGCCAGCAGCTCCGAGCAGGGGGGCCGAGAGACCCAGTACTTC
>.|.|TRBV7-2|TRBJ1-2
CASSLRNSYGYTF
TGTGCCAGCAGCTTAAGGAACAGCTATGGCTACACCTTC
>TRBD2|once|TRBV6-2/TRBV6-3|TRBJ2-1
CASSYSISGGVYNEQFF
TGTGCCAGCAGTTACTCGATTAGCGGGGGTGTATACAATGAGCAGTTCTTC
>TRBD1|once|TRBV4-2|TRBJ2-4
CASSQAVGQATQNIQYF
TGTGCCAGCAGCCAAGCCGTGGGACAGGCAACCCAAAACATTCAGTACTTC
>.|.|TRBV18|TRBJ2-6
CASSPFGLSSGANVLTF
TGTGCCAGCTCACCTTTCGGACTTAGCTCTGGGGCCAACGTCCTGACTTTC
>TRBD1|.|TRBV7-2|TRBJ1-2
CASSPNDRDYGYTF
TGTGCCAGCAGCCCCAACGACAGGGACTATGGCTACACCTTC
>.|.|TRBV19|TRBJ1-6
CASSIQDSYNSPLHF
TGTGCCAGTAGTATTCAGGACAGCTATAATTCACCCCTCCACTTT
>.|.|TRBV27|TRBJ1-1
CASVDRKNTEAFF
TGTGCCAGCGTTGACAGAAAGAACACTGAAGCTTTCTTT
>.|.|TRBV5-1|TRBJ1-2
CASSLATANYGYTF
TGCGCCAGCAGCTTGGCCACTGCGAACTATGGCTACACCTTC
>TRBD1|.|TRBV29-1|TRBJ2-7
CSVGTGTYEQYF
TGCAGCGTTGGGACAGGTACCTACGAGCAGTACTTC
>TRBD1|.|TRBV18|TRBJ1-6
CASSPSGQGSPLHF
TGTGCCAGCTCACCATCGGGACAGGGGTCACCCCTCCACTTT
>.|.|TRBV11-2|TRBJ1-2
CASSPTGNYGYTF
TGTGCCAGCAGCCCGACAGGAAACTATGGCTACACCTTC
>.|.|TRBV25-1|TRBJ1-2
CASSEYGDSYGYTF
TGTGCCAGCAGTGAATATGGAGACTCCTATGGCTACACCTTC
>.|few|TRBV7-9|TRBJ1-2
CASSSHLSTNYGYTF
TGTGCCAGCAGCTCCCATCTTAGCACTAACTATGGCTACACCTTC
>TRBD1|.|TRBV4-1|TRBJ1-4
CASRPPGQGEKLFF
TGCGCCAGCAGACCTCCGGGACAGGGTGAAAAACTGTTTTTT
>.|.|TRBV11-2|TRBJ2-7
CASSPAGSPHEQYF
TGTGCCAGCAGCCCCGCAGGGTCCCCCCACGAGCAGTACTTC
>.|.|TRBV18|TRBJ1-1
CASSPIGGPEAFF
TGTGCCAGCTCCCCCATCGGGGGGCCTGAAGCTTTCTTT
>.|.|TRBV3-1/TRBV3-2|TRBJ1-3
CASSQDDRSSSGNTIYF
TGTGCCAGCAGCCAAGACGACAGATCAAGCTCTGGAAACACCATATATTTT
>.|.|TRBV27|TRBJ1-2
CATTDSHYGYTF
TGTGCCACTACAGACAGCCACTATGGCTACACCTTC
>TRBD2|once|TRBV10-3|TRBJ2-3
CAISETSGGTDTQYF
TGTGCCATCAGTGAAACTAGCGGGGGCACAGATACGCAGTATTTT
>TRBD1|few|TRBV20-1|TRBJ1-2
CSAGEGQGYGYTF
TGCAGTGCTGGTGAGGGACAGGGGTATGGCTACACCTTC
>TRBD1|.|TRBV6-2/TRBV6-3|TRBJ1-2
CASSRDRADGYTF
TGTGCCAGCAGTCGCGACAGGGCGGATGGCTACACCTTC
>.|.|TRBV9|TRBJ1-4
CASSVAVGGAEKLFF
TGTGCCAGCAGCGTAGCTGTAGGAGGGGCGGAAAAACTGTTTTTT
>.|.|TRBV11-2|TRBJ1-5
CASSLGSGLGNQPQHF
TGTGCCAGCAGCTTAGGTTCCGGGTTAGGCAATCAGCCCCAGCATTTT
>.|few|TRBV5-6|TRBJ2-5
CASSLALSETQYF
TGTGCCAGCAGCTTGGCCCTCAGTGAGACCCAGTACTTC
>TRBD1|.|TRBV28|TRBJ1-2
CASRTGTAHTNYGYTF
TGTGCCAGCAGAACCGGGACAGCTCACACTAACTATGGCTACACCTTC
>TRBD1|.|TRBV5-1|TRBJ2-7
CASSAGTGDSYEQYF
TGCGCCAGCAGCGCCGGGACAGGGGACTCCTACGAGCAGTACTTC
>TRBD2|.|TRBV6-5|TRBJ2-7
CASSSPSGGAFQYF
TGTGCCAGCAGTAGCCCTAGCGGGGGGGCCTTTCAGTACTTC